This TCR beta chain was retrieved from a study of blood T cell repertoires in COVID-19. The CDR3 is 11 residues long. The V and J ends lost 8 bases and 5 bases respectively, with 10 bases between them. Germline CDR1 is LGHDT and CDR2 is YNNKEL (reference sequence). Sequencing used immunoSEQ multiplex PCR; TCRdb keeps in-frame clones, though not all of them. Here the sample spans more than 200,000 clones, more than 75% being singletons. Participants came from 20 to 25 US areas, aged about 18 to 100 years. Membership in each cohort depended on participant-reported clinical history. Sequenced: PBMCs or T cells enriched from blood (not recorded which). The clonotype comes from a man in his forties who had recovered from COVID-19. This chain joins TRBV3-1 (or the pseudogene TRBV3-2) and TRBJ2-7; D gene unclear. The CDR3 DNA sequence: TGTGCCAGCTCCCGTCTCCACGAGCAGTACTTC. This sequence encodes CASSRLHEQYF.